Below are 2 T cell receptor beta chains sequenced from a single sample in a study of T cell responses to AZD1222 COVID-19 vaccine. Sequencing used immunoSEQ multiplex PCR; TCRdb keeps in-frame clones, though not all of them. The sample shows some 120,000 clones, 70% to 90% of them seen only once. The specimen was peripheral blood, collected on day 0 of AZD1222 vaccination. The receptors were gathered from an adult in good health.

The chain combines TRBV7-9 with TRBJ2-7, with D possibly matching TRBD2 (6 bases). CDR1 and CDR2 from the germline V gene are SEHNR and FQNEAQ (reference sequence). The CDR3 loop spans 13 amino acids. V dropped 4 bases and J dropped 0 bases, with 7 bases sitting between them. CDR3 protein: CASSYGSSYEQYF. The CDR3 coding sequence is TGTGCCAGCAGCTACGGGAGCTCCTACGAGCAGTACTTC.

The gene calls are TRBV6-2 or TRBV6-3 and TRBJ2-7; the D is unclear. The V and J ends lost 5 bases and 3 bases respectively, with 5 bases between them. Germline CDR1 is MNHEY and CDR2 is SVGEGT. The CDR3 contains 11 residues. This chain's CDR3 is CASSRHYEQYF. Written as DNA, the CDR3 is TGTGCCAGCAGTCGTCACTACGAGCAGTACTTC.